Listed below are T cell receptor beta chains from one sample, sequenced in a study of post-analysis software for immune sequencing data. TCRdb passed the PCR reads through MiXCR, listing each CDR3 protein once. The table has about 800,000 distinct CDR3 sequences, 25% to 30% seen once. Sequencing input: blood. The receptors come from a girl aged 5-17 years with multiple sclerosis. The CDR3 runs from the conserved cysteine through the conserved F or W. A D gene is named only where the DNA matches it firmly. Not all rows give a size; the values are once, few, many and, for expanded clones, a class.

few,TRBJ2-1,TRBV20-1,.,CSAEPSNNNEQFF,TGCAGTGCCGAGCCGAGTAATAACAATGAGCAGTTCTTC
.,TRBJ1-3,TRBV14,.,CASSPGYTIYF,TGTGCCAGCAGCCCCGGGTACACCATATATTTT
few,TRBJ1-2,TRBV7-2,.,CASSPRAVSYGYTF,TGTGCCAGCAGCCCCAGGGCCGTTAGTTATGGCTACACCTTC
.,TRBJ2-7,TRBV29-1,.,CSVEGTLPDVYEQYF,TGCAGCGTTGAAGGAACCCTACCAGACGTCTACGAGCAGTACTTC
.,TRBJ2-7,TRBV6-6,TRBD2,CASSQLSGVSYEQYF,TGTGCCAGCAGTCAACTTAGCGGGGTCTCCTACGAGCAGTACTTC
.,TRBJ2-5,TRBV27,TRBD1,CASRGTGGRSPYF,TGTGCCAGCAGGGGGACAGGCGGTAGGTCCCCGTACTTC
few,TRBJ2-1,TRBV5-1,TRBD2,CASSSRAGRSSYNEQFF,TGCGCCAGCAGCTCCCGAGCGGGGAGAAGCTCCTACAATGAGCAGTTCTTC
.,TRBJ2-3,TRBV11-2,.,CASSPWDLTDTRYF,TGTGCCAGCAGCCCGTGGGACCTCACAGATACGCGGTATTTT
many,TRBJ2-5,TRBV27,TRBD1,CASSRGQRETQYF,TGTGCCAGCAGTCGGGGACAGAGAGAGACCCAGTACTTC
many,TRBJ2-1,TRBV29-1,.,CSVEWASRHNEQFF,TGCAGCGTTGAATGGGCTAGCCGACACAATGAGCAGTTCTTC
few,TRBJ2-1,TRBV7-8,.,CATRAGTILNEQFF,TGTGCCACTAGGGCGGGGACAATCCTCAATGAGCAGTTCTTC
few,TRBJ1-1,TRBV20-1,.,CSAQINTEAFF,TGCAGTGCACAGATAAACACTGAAGCTTTCTTT
.,TRBJ1-1,TRBV5-1,.,CTSSLWANTEAFF,TGCACCAGCAGCTTGTGGGCGAACACTGAAGCTTTCTTT
.,TRBJ1-4,TRBV24-1,.,CATSDFGNRSTNEKLFF,TGTGCCACCAGTGATTTTGGTAACCGATCAACTAATGAAAAACTGTTTTTT
few,TRBJ2-3,TRBV5-1,TRBD2,CASRGQAGVGDTQYF,TGCGCCAGCAGAGGCCAAGCGGGAGTTGGAGATACGCAGTATTTT
.,TRBJ2-4,TRBV2,TRBD2,CASSDPRTSGSKNIQYF,TGTGCCAGCAGTGACCCGAGGACTAGCGGCTCGAAAAACATTCAGTACTTC
.,TRBJ1-2,TRBV12-5,.,CASGPSSTGIYGYTF,TGTGCTAGTGGCCCCTCATCGACGGGTATCTATGGCTACACCTTC
.,TRBJ2-7,TRBV10-3,.,CAITDQPTRNEQYF,TGTGCCATCACCGACCAACCGACTAGAAACGAGCAGTACTTC
.,TRBJ2-1,TRBV5-1,TRBD2,CASSSGLLASGVPNEQFF,TGCGCCAGCAGCTCGGGCCTGCTTGCTAGCGGGGTACCTAATGAGCAGTTCTTC
few,TRBJ1-6,TRBV4-3,.,CASSQEVGGGNSPLHF,TGCGCCAGCAGCCAAGAGGTAGGGGGTGGTAATTCACCCCTCCACTTT
.,TRBJ2-3,TRBV6-2/TRBV6-3,.,CASSLRAREDTQYF,TGTGCCAGCAGTCTCCGCGCTCGGGAGGATACGCAGTATTTT
.,TRBJ1-2,TRBV19,.,CASSPRRTYGYTF,TGTGCCAGTAGCCCACGACGGACCTATGGCTACACCTTC
.,TRBJ1-4,TRBV20-1,.,CSASPPATNEELFF,TGCAGTGCCTCGCCCCCAGCAACTAATGAAGAACTGTTTTTT
.,TRBJ2-6,TRBV29-1,.,CSVGGGAGANVLTF,TGCAGCGTTGGAGGGGGGGCTGGGGCCAACGTCCTGACTTTC
few,TRBJ2-1,TRBV7-8,TRBD2,CASSLARALAGVGNNEQFF,TGTGCCAGCAGCTTAGCGAGGGCGCTAGCGGGAGTGGGAAACAATGAGCAGTTCTTC
.,TRBJ2-1,TRBV27,TRBD2,CASSRPAGGYNEQFF,TGTGCCAGCAGCCGCCCAGCGGGGGGCTACAATGAGCAGTTCTTC
.,TRBJ1-1,TRBV5-4,.,CASSLADREKEAFF,TGTGCCAGCAGCTTGGCGGATAGGGAAAAGGAAGCTTTCTTT
.,TRBJ1-1,TRBV5-1,.,CASKPAGNTEAFF,TGCGCCAGCAAGCCGGCCGGGAACACTGAAGCTTTCTTT
.,TRBJ1-2,TRBV6-1,.,CASSVLRGGFHGYTF,TGTGCCAGCAGTGTACTAAGGGGGGGATTCCATGGCTACACCTTC
.,TRBJ1-5,TRBV6-1,TRBD1,CASSLDRGDNQPQHF,TGTGCCAGCAGTCTGGACAGGGGAGACAATCAGCCCCAGCATTTT
few,TRBJ1-4,TRBV2,.,CASRKAGEKLFF,TGTGCCAGCAGGAAGGCAGGGGAAAAACTGTTTTTT
.,TRBJ2-1,TRBV20-1,TRBD2,CSAPRLADYNEQFF,TGCAGTGCCCCGAGACTAGCGGACTACAATGAGCAGTTCTTC
.,TRBJ2-5,TRBV7-9,.,CASSPFEAGPWQETQYF,TGTGCCAGCAGCCCGTTTGAGGCGGGGCCGTGGCAAGAGACCCAGTACTTC
.,TRBJ2-3,TRBV4-1,.,CASSQDSHSSTDTQYF,TGCGCCAGCAGCCAAGATAGCCATTCTAGCACAGATACGCAGTATTTT
few,TRBJ2-3,TRBV29-1,.,CSGRPTASTDTQYF,TGCAGCGGCAGGCCTACGGCTAGCACAGATACGCAGTATTTT
.,TRBJ2-1,TRBV6-6,TRBD1,CASSGRQGDYNEQFF,TGTGCCAGCAGTGGTCGACAGGGGGACTACAATGAGCAGTTCTTC
many,TRBJ2-7,TRBV4-3,TRBD2,CASSPRTSGIYEQYF,TGCGCCAGCAGCCCGAGGACTAGCGGGATCTACGAGCAGTACTTC
few,TRBJ2-3,TRBV5-1,.,CASSLDGTRTDTQYF,TGCGCCAGCAGCTTAGACGGAACCCGCACAGATACGCAGTATTTT
few,TRBJ2-1,TRBV20-1,.,CSAIPWENEQFF,TGCAGTGCCATCCCTTGGGAAAATGAGCAGTTCTTC
.,TRBJ2-1,TRBV11-2,TRBD2,CASNSGSAYNEQFF,TGTGCCAGCAACAGCGGGAGTGCCTACAATGAGCAGTTCTTC
few,TRBJ2-7,TRBV7-2,TRBD2,CASSRLGAGTSGIKPYEQYF,TGTGCCAGCAGCAGACTAGGGGCCGGGACTAGCGGGATTAAGCCCTACGAGCAGTACTTC
.,TRBJ2-7,TRBV2,TRBD1,CASSESAPGGLYEQYF,TGTGCCAGCAGTGAATCCGCCCCAGGGGGCTTATACGAGCAGTACTTC
.,TRBJ2-3,TRBV18,TRBD2,CASSPFSAGGDTQYF,TGTGCCAGCTCACCGTTTTCCGCGGGAGGAGATACGCAGTATTTT
.,TRBJ1-1,TRBV9,.,CATTPSGANTEAFF,TGTGCCACCACCCCCTCAGGGGCGAACACTGAAGCTTTCTTT
many,TRBJ2-1,TRBV10-3,.,CAISGAGALYNEQFF,TGTGCCATCAGTGGGGCGGGGGCGCTGTACAATGAGCAGTTCTTC
.,TRBJ2-1,TRBV5-1,.,CASMVNNEQFF,TGCGCCAGCATGGTCAACAATGAGCAGTTCTTC
few,TRBJ2-3,TRBV15,.,CATSDRDPSTDTQYF,TGTGCCACCAGCGACCGGGATCCAAGCACAGATACGCAGTATTTT
.,TRBJ2-3,TRBV4-3,TRBD2,CASSQNSGGTDTQYF,TGCGCCAGCAGCCAGAATAGCGGGGGCACAGATACGCAGTATTTT
.,TRBJ2-3,TRBV7-6,TRBD2,CASSNSGPTDTDTQYF,TGTGCCAGCAGCAATAGCGGGCCGACAGATACAGATACGCAGTATTTT